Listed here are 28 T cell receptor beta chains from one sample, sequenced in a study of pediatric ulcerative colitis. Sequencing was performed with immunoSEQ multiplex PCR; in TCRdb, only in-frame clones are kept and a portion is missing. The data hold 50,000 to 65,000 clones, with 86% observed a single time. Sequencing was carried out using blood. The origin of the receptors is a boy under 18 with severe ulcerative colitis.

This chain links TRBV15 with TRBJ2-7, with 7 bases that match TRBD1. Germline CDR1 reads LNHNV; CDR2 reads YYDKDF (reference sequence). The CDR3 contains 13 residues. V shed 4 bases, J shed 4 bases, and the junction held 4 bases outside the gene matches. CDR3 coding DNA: TGTGCCACCAGCAAGGGGGCTGGGTACGAGCAGTACTTC. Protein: CATSKGAGYEQYF. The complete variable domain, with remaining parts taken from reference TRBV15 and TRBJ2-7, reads DAMVIQNPRYQVTQFGKPVTLSCSQTLNHNVMYWYQQKSSQAPKLLFHYYDKDFNNEADTPDNFQSRRPNTSFCFLDIRSPGLGDTAMYLCATSKGAGYEQYFGPGTRLTVT.

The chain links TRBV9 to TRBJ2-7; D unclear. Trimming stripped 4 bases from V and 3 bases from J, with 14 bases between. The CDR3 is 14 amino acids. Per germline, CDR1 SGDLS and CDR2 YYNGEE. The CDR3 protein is CASSPAGRYYEQYF. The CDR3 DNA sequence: TGTGCCAGCAGCCCGGCAGGCCGCTACTACGAGCAGTACTTC.

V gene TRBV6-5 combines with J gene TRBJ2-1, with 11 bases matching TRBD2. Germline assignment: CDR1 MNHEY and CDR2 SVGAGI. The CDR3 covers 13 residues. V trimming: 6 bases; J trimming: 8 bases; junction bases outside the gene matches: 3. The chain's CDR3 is CASSLAGGYEQFF. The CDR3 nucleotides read TGTGCCAGCAGCCTAGCGGGAGGTTATGAGCAGTTCTTC.

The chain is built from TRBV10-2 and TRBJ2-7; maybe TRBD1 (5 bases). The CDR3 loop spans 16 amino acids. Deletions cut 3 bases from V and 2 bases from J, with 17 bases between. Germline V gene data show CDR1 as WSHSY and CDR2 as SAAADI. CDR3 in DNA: TGCGCCAGCAGTGATGTTCAGGGTGGGGTTCCCTACGAGCAGTACTTC. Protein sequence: CASSDVQGGVPYEQYF.

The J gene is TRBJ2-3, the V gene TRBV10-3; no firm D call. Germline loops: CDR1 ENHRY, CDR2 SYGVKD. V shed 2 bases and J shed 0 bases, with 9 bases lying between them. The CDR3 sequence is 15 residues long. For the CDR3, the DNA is TGTGCCATCAGTGAGCCCTCAACTAGCACAGATACGCAGTATTTT. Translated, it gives CAISEPSTSTDTQYF.

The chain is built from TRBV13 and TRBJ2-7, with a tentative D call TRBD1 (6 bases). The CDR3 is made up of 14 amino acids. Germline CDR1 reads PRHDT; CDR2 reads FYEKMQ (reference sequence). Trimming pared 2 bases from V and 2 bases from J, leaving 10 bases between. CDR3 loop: CASSLHRETYEQYF. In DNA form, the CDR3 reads TGTGCCAGCAGCTTACACAGGGAGACCTACGAGCAGTACTTC.

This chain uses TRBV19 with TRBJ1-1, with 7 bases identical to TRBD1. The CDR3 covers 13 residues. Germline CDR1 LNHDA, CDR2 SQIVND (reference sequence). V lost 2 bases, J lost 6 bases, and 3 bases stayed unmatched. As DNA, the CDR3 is TGTGCCAGTAGTATACGAGGGGGCTCTGAAGCTTTCTTT. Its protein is CASSIRGGSEAFF.

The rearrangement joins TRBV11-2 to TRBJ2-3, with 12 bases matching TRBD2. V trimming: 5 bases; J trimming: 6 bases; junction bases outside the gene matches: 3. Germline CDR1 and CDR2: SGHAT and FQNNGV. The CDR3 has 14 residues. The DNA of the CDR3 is TGTGCCAGCAGCCCTAGCGGGAGGGGGGATACGCAGTATTTT. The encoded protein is CASSPSGRGDTQYF.

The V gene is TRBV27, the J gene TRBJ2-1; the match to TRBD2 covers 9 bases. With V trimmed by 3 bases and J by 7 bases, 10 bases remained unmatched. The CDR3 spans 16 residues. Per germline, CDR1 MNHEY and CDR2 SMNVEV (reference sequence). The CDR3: CASSFPGAGGPNEQFF. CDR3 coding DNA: TGTGCCAGCAGTTTCCCCGGGGCGGGAGGGCCGAATGAGCAGTTCTTC.

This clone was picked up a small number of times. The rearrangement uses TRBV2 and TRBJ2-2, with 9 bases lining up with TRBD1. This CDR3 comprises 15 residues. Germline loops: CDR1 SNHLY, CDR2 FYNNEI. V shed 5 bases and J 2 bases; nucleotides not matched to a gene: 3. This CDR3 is CASSLGQGNTGELFF. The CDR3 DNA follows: TGTGCCAGCAGTCTGGGACAGGGAAACACCGGGGAGCTGTTTTTT. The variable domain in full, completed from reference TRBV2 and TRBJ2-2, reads EPEVTQTPSHQVTQMGQEVILRCVPISNHLYFYWYRQILGQKVEFLVSFYNNEISEKSEIFDDQFSVERPDGSNFTLKIRSTKLEDSAMYFCASSLGQGNTGELFFGEGSRLTVL.

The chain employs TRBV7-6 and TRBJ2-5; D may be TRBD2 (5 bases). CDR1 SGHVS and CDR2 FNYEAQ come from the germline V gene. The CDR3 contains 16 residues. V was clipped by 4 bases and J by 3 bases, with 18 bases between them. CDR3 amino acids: CASSSQGRVEKETQYF. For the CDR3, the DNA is TGTGCCAGCAGCTCTCAAGGGCGGGTAGAAAAAGAGACCCAGTACTTC.

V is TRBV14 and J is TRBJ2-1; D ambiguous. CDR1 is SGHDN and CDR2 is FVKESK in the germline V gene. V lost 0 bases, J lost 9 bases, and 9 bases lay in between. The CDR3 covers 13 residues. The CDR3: CASSQDNDREQFF. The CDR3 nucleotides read TGTGCCAGCAGCCAAGATAACGACCGTGAGCAGTTCTTC.

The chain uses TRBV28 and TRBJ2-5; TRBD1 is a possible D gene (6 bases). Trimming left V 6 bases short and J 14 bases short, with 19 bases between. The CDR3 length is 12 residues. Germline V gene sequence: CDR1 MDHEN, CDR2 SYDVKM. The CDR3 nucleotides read TGTGCCAGCAGGGCCACCAATGGACAGTCCTACTTC. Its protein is CASRATNGQSYF.

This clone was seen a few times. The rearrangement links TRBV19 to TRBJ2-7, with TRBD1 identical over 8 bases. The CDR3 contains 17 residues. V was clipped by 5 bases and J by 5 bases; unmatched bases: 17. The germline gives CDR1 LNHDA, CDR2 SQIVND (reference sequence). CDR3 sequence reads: CASSALLNQGAGHEQYF. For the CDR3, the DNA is TGTGCCAGTAGTGCGCTTCTAAACCAGGGGGCCGGACACGAGCAGTACTTC.

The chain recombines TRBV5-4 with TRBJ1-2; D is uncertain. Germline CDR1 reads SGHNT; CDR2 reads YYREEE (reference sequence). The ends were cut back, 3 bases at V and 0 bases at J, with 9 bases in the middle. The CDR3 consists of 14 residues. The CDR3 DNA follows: TGTGCCAGCAGCTCCAGGAAGTCTAACTATGGCTACACCTTC. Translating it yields CASSSRKSNYGYTF.

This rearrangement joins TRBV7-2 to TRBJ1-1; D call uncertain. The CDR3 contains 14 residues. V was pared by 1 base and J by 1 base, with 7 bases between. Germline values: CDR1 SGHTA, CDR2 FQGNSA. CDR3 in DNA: TGTGCCAGCAGCTTAGGCCTCGGGAACACTGAAGCTTTCTTT. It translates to CASSLGLGNTEAFF.

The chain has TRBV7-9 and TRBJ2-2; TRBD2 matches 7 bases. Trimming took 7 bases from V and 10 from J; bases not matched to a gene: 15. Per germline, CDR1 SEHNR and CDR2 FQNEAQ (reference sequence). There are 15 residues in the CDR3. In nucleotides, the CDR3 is TGTGCCAGCACCATACTAGCGAGTGGAAGGGAGGAGCTGTTTTTT. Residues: CASTILASGREELFF. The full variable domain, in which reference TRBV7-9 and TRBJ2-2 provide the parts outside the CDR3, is DTGVSQNPRHKITKRGQNVTFRCDPISEHNRLYWYRQTLGQGPEFLTYFQNEAQLEKSRLLSDRFSAERPKGSFSTLEIQRTEQGDSAMYLCASTILASGREELFFGEGSRLTVL.

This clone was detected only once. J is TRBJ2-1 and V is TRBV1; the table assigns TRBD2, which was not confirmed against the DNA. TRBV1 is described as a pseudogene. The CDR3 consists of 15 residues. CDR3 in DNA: TGCACCAGCAGTAGCACCCAGCGTTATTACAATGAGCAGTTCTTC. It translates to CTSSSTQRYYNEQFF.

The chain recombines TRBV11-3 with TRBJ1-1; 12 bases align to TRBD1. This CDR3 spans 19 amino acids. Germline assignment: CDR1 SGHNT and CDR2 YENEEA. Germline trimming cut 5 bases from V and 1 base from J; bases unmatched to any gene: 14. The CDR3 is CASSLNSGTGGARNTEAFF. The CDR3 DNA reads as TGTGCCAGCAGCCTAAACTCCGGGACAGGGGGCGCGAGGAACACTGAAGCTTTCTTT.

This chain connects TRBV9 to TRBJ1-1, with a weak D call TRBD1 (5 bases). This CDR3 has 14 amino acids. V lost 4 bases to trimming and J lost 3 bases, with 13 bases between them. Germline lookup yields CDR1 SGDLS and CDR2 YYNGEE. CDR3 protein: CASSPRTLYTEAFF. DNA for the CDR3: TGTGCCAGCAGCCCTAGGACACTATACACTGAAGCTTTCTTT.

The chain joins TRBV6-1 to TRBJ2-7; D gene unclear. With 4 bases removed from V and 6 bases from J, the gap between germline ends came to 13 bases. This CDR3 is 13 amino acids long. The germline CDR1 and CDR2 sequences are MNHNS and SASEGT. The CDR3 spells CASSAGAPGEQYF. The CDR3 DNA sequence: TGTGCCAGCAGTGCAGGAGCCCCGGGCGAGCAGTACTTC.

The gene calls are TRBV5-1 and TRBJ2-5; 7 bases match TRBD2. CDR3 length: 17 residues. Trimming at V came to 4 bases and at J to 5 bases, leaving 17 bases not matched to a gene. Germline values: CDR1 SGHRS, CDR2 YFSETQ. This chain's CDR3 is CASSRTSGRERGETQYF. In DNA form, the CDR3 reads TGCGCCAGCAGCAGGACCTCGGGGCGGGAGAGGGGCGAGACCCAGTACTTC. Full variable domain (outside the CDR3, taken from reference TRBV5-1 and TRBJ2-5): KAGVTQTPRYLIKTRGQQVTLSCSPISGHRSVSWYQQTPGQGLQFLFEYFSETQRNKGNFPGRFSGRQFSNSRSEMNVSTLELGDSALYLCASSRTSGRERGETQYFGPGTRLLVL.

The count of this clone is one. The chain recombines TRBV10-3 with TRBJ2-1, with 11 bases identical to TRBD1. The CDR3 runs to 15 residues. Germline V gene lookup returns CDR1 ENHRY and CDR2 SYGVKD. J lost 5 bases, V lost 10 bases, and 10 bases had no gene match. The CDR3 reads CATQRTGGENNEQFF. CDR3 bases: TGTGCCACCCAAAGGACAGGGGGCGAGAACAATGAGCAGTTCTTC.

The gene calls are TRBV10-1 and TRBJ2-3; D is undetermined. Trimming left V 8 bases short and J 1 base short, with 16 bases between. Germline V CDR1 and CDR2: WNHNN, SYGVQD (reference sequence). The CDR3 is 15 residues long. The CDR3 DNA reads TGCGCCAGCCGCATGACACTATCCGGCACAGATACGCAGTATTTT. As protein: CASRMTLSGTDTQYF.

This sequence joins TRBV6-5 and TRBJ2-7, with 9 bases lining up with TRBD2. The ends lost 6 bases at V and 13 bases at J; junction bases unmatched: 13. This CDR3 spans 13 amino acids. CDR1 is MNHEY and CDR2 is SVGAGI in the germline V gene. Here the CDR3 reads CASSPTSGAGSYF. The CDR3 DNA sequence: TGTGCCAGCAGCCCGACTAGCGGAGCGGGGTCATACTTC.

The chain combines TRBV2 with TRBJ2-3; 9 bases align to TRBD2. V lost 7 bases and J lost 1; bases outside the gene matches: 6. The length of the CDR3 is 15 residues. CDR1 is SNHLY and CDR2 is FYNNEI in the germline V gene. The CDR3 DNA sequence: TGTGCCAGCACTCCCCTAGCGGGACGCACAGATACGCAGTATTTT. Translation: CASTPLAGRTDTQYF.

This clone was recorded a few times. The CDR3 region is CASSIVVNTEAFF. The CDR3 DNA reads TGCGCCAGCAGCATAGTAGTGAACACTGAAGCTTTCTTT. This chain uses TRBV5-1 with TRBJ1-1; unclear D gene. Per the germline V gene, CDR1 is SGHRS and CDR2 is YFSETQ. The V and J ends lost 4 bases and 0 bases respectively, with 7 bases between them. The CDR3 sequence is 13 residues long.

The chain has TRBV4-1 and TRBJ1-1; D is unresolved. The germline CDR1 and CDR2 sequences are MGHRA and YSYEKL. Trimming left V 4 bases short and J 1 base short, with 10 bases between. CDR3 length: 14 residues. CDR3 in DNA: TGCGCCAGCAGCCTCCTAAAGGGGAACACTGAAGCTTTCTTT. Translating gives CASSLLKGNTEAFF.